The following is a T cell receptor beta chain sequence with its context. V was pared by 0 bases and J by 0 bases, with 8 bases of the junction left unmatched. The length of the CDR3 is 17 residues. The germline V gene has CDR1 GTSNPN and CDR2 SVGIG (reference sequence). Only in-frame clones appear in the TCRdb table, and some are missing; sequencing was by immunoSEQ multiplex PCR. Counted here are around 150,000 clones, roughly 90% occurring once; the ten biggest clones make up 5% to 8.5%. Cohorts were assigned according to the clinical history that participants reported. Either two negative PCRs, clearance, or symptom resolution qualified Cohort 3 donors as recovered. This sample was taken from a study of blood T cell repertoires in COVID-19. Study summary: There were acute and convalescent COVID-19 samples, and they came from the United States, Italy and Spain. T cells, B-cell-depleted T cells, or PBMCs supplied cDNA or gDNA.

This clonotype originated in a woman in her forties or fifties who had recovered from COVID-19. This chain links TRBV30 with TRBJ1-5; 7 bases fit TRBD1. The specimen was PBMCs or T cells enriched from blood (not recorded which). The chain's CDR3 is CAWSVSRQGASNQPQHF. The DNA of the CDR3 is TGTGCCTGGAGTGTATCCCGACAGGGTGCTAGCAATCAGCCCCAGCATTTT.